These 16 T cell receptor beta chains came from one sample sequenced in a study of T cell responses to AZD1222 COVID-19 vaccine. Sequenced by immunoSEQ multiplex PCR; TCRdb stores in-frame clones only, minus some. The table lists 120,000 or so clones, more than 70% of them singletons. The sample here was peripheral blood, taken on day 0 of AZD1222 vaccination. These TCRs come from an adult in good health.

This chain uses TRBV5-4 with TRBJ2-1; 11 positions match TRBD2. The germline V gene has CDR1 SGHNT and CDR2 YYREEE (reference sequence). With 9 bases clipped from V and 5 bases from J, the junction kept 7 bases outside the gene matches. This CDR3 has 14 amino acids. The CDR3 coding sequence is TGTGCCATTTATCGACTAGCGGGAAACAATGAGCAGTTCTTC. It encodes CAIYRLAGNNEQFF.

The V and J genes are TRBV6-6 and TRBJ2-7; D possibly corresponds to TRBD1 (7 bases). The CDR3 runs to 15 residues. V was clipped by 5 bases and J by 6 bases, with 20 bases between them. Germline CDR1 is MNHNY and CDR2 is SVGAGI (reference sequence). For the CDR3, the DNA is TGTGCCAGCAGTCCCTCGAGGCCAGGGGGGAGCGAGCAGTACTTC. Translating gives CASSPSRPGGSEQYF.

The rearrangement joins TRBV12-3 or TRBV12-4 to TRBJ2-3, with a possible D match to TRBD2 (6 bases). Trimming took off 1 base at V and 4 bases at J, with 6 bases between the two ends. The CDR3 covers 13 residues. The chain's CDR3 is CASSLGGADTQYF. Written as DNA, the CDR3 is TGTGCCAGCAGTTTAGGCGGGGCAGATACGCAGTATTTT.

The chain joins TRBV7-9 to TRBJ2-1; unclear D gene. The ends were cut back, 4 bases at V and 5 bases at J, with 0 bases in the middle. CDR3 length: 10 residues. Looked up from germline, CDR1 is SEHNR and CDR2 is FQNEAQ (reference sequence). The CDR3 region is CASSYNEQFF. The DNA of the CDR3 is TGTGCCAGCAGCTACAATGAGCAGTTCTTC.

The rearrangement links TRBV7-9 to TRBJ2-3; 11 positions match TRBD2. The CDR3 totals 15 residues. Germline CDR1 and CDR2: SEHNR and FQNEAQ (reference sequence). After removal of 1 base from V and 7 bases from J, the junction contained 4 bases not matched to a gene. Here the CDR3 DNA reads TGTGCCAGCAGCTTAGGACTAGCGGGGACAAATACGCAGTATTTT. Amino acids: CASSLGLAGTNTQYF.

The gene calls are TRBV2 and TRBJ2-5; D remains ambiguous. Trimming removed 5 bases from V and 3 bases from J, with 10 bases in between. CDR1 and CDR2 (germline): SNHLY, FYNNEI. This CDR3 comprises 13 residues. The CDR3, as DNA: TGTGCCAGCAGTCAGGAGATAGAAGAGACCCAGTACTTC. Protein: CASSQEIEETQYF.

CDR3 protein: CASSPVGSIGRTTNEKLFF. The DNA of the CDR3 is TGCGCCAGCAGTCCCGTAGGCTCCATAGGGAGAACAACTAATGAAAAACTGTTTTTT. The chain employs TRBV23-1 and TRBJ1-4; unclear D gene. TRBV23-1 is sorted into the ORF group, with uncertain function. V was trimmed by 4 bases and J by 0 bases, leaving 21 bases between them. This CDR3 is built from 19 residues.

The rearrangement uses TRBV27 and TRBJ2-7, with D perhaps TRBD1 (5 bases). Germline values: CDR1 MNHEY, CDR2 SMNVEV (reference sequence). The CDR3 spans 12 residues. V was shortened by 5 bases and J by 4 bases, with 9 bases between the two germline ends. The DNA of the CDR3 is TGTGCCAGCAGTGAGCAGGGTTACGAGCAGTACTTC. It translates to CASSEQGYEQYF.

J is TRBJ1-1 and V is TRBV23-1; D gene unclear. TRBV23-1 is treated as an ORF (open reading frame) with a function not yet certain. The CDR3 loop spans 17 amino acids. Trimming left V 1 base short and J 1 base short, with 16 bases between. CDR3 DNA sequence: TGCGCCAGCAGTCAATGGCCCCACCGGCGTTCGAACACTGAAGCTTTCTTT. This codes for CASSQWPHRRSNTEAFF.

The V call is TRBV18, the J call TRBJ2-3; the D is unclear. Trimming removed 2 bases from V and 6 bases from J, with 9 bases in between. CDR1 and CDR2 from the germline V gene are KGHSH and LQKENI. CDR3 length: 13 residues. DNA of the CDR3: TGTGCCAGCTCACCAGTCGTTCGGGATACGCAGTATTTT. Encoded protein: CASSPVVRDTQYF.

With respect to this clone: The junction differs from germline at one of its ends, possibly a read error. The J gene is TRBJ2-7, the V gene TRBV12-3 or TRBV12-4; a weak D match, TRBD2 (5 bases). This CDR3 is built from 11 residues. CDR3 coding DNA: TGTGCCAGCAGTTTGAGGGATAGGTATCGGTTC. This encodes CASSLRDRYRF.

This chain connects TRBV4-1 to TRBJ1-1; D unclear. Germline assignment: CDR1 MGHRA and CDR2 YSYEKL. Trimming shortened V by 4 bases and J by 0 bases, and 15 bases separated the two germline ends. The CDR3 has 16 residues. The CDR3 DNA is TGCGCCAGCAGCCTCCTCCCGTCCAGAATGAACACTGAAGCTTTCTTT. It encodes CASSLLPSRMNTEAFF.

The chain carries TRBV6-5 and TRBJ2-7, with D perhaps given as TRBD1 or TRBD2 (5 bases each). Germline V CDR1 and CDR2: MNHEY, SVGAGI. V was trimmed by 6 bases and J by 7 bases, leaving 19 bases between them. CDR3 size: 14 residues. DNA for the CDR3: TGTGCCAGCAGACAAGGAAGGGGAGTGGGGGAGCAGTACTTC. As protein: CASRQGRGVGEQYF.

V and J are TRBV9 and TRBJ1-1; TRBD1 agrees at 9 bases. V dropped 3 bases and J dropped 2; count of bases not matched to a gene: 2. The CDR3 is 14 amino acids. Germline values: CDR1 SGDLS, CDR2 YYNGEE. CDR3 protein: CASSADRGNTEAFF. The CDR3 region has the DNA TGTGCCAGCAGCGCGGACAGGGGAAACACTGAAGCTTTCTTT.

The chain links TRBV5-1 to TRBJ2-7; tentative D call: TRBD2 (6 bases). The germline V gene encodes CDR1 SGHRS and CDR2 YFSETQ. V gave up 4 bases and J gave up 0 bases, with 11 bases separating them. The CDR3 spans 14 residues. CDR3 in amino acids: CASSAPGLSYEQYF. The DNA of the CDR3 is TGCGCCAGCAGCGCCCCGGGACTCTCCTACGAGCAGTACTTC. Using reference TRBV5-1 and TRBJ2-7 for the parts outside the CDR3, the full variable domain is KAGVTQTPRYLIKTRGQQVTLSCSPISGHRSVSWYQQTPGQGLQFLFEYFSETQRNKGNFPGRFSGRQFSNSRSEMNVSTLELGDSALYLCASSAPGLSYEQYFGPGTRLTVT.

This chain connects TRBV18 to TRBJ1-1; the D is unclear. The CDR3 consists of 13 residues. V dropped 7 bases and J dropped 1 base, with 10 bases sitting between them. Per germline, CDR1 KGHSH and CDR2 LQKENI. The CDR3 bases are TGTGCCAGCTTCGACCTTAGGAACACTGAAGCTTTCTTT. Its protein is CASFDLRNTEAFF.